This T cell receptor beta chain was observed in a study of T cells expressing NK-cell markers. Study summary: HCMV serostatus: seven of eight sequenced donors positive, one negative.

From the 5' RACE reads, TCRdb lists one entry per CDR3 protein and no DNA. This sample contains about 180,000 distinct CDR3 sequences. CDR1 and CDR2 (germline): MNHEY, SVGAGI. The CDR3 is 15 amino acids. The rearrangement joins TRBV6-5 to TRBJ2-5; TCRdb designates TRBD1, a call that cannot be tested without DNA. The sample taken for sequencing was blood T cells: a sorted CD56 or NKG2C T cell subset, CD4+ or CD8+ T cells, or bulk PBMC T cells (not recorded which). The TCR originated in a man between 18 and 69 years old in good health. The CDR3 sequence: CASSYSGGQQETQYF.